What follows is one T cell receptor (beta chain) and its context. Antigen specificity is unknown. Sequencing was performed with immunoSEQ multiplex PCR; in TCRdb, only in-frame clones are kept and a portion is missing. The data hold 95,000 to 100,000 clones, with over 90% observed a single time. The sample is drawn from a study of siplizumab effects on memory and regulatory T cells. Germline CDR1 reads DFQATT; CDR2 reads SNEGSKA (reference sequence). V was trimmed by 3 bases and J by 8 bases, leaving 7 bases between them. The CDR3 totals 10 residues. Study-wide results and limits: In siplizumab conditions, mappable alloreactive CD4+ clones averaged about 63% Treg-derived, against approximately 27% in controls. Of the proliferating CD4+ or CD8+ clones, roughly 75-96% lacked a naive or memory phenotype that could be assigned. Alloreactive sequences traceable to unstimulated CD4+ memory cells declined significantly under siplizumab. Suppressive function of proliferating Tregs from siplizumab cultures was not confirmed.

The sequencing sample was made of non-Treg CD4+ T cells sorted from blood. This receptor was taken from a human donor in good health. The chain joins TRBV20-1 to TRBJ1-1; D is undetermined. The CDR3 DNA is TGCAGTGCTAGCCCCAGGGAAGCTTTCTTT. Encoded protein: CSASPREAFF.